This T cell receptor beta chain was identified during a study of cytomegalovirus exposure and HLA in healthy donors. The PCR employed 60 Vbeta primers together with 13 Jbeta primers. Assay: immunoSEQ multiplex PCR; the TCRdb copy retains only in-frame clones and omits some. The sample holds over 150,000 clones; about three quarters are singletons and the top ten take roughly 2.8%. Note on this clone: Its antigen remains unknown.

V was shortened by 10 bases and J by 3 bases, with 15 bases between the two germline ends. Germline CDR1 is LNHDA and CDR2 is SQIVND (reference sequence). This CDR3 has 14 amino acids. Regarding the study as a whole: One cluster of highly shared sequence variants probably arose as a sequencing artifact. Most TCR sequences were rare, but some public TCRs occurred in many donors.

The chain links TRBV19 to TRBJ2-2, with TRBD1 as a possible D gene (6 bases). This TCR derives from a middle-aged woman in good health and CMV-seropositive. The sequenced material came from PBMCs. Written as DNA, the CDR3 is TGTGCCACCAGGTGGGGGCGGGACACCGGGGAGCTGTTTTTT. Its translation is CATRWGRDTGELFF.